This T cell receptor beta chain was captured by sequencing in a study of identical twins. Points from the study as a whole: Low generation probability was overrepresented in out-of-frame alpha sequences shared by twins.

With respect to this clonotype: Its antigen is not known.

TCRdb re-called the 5' RACE reads through MiXCR, storing one row per CDR3 protein. The sample contains some 1,700,000 distinct CDR3 sequences, around 29% of which appear only once. There are 15 residues in the CDR3. The germline V gene encodes CDR1 DFQATT and CDR2 SNEGSKA (reference sequence). V lost 3 bases to trimming and J lost 0 bases, with 14 bases between them. What was sequenced was cord blood. This receptor was obtained from a newborn girl in good health. The chain employs TRBV20-1 and TRBJ1-1, with a tentative D call TRBD1 (5 bases). The DNA of the CDR3 is TGCAGTGCTAGTGCCCGGGGACGGCTGAACACTGAAGCTTTCTTT. The encoded protein is CSASARGRLNTEAFF.